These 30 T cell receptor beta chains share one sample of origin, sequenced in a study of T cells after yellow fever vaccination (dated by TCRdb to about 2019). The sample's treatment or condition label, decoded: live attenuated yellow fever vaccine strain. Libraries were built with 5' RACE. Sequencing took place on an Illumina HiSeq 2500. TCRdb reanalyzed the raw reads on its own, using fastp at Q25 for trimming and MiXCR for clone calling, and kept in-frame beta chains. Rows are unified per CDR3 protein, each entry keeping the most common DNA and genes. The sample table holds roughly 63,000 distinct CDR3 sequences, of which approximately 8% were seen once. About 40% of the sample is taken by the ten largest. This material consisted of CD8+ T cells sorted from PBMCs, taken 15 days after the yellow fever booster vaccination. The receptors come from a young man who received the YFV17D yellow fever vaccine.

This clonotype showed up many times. CDR3 DNA sequence: TGTGCCAGCAGCCTCTCCTTGTTAGGAGCCAGCACAGATACGCAGTATTTT. It is translated as CASSLSLLGASTDTQYF. The chain employs TRBV11-2 and TRBJ2-3; D unresolved. CDR3 length equals 17 residues. Germline V lookup: CDR1 SGHAT, CDR2 FQNNGV. Between the trimmed V and J ends, which lost 5 bases and 0 bases, there was a span of 18 bases.

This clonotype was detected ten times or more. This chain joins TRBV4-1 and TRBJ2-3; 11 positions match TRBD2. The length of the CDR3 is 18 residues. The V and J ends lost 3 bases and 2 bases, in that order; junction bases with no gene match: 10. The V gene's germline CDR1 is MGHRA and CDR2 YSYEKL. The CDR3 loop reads CASSQILGLAASTDTQYF. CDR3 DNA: TGCGCCAGCAGCCAGATACTGGGACTAGCGGCCTCCACAGATACGCAGTATTTT.

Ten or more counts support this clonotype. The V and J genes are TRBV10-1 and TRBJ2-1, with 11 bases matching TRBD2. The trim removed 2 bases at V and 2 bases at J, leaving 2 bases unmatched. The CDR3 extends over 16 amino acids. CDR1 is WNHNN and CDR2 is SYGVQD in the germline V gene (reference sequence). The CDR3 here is CASSELGLAAYNEQFF. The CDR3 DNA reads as TGCGCCAGCAGTGAGCTGGGACTAGCGGCCTACAATGAGCAGTTCTTC.

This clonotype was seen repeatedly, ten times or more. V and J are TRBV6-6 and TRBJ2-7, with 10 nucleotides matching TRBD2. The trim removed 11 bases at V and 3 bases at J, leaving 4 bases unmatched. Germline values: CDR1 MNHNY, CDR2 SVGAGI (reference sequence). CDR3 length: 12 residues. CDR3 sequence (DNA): TGTGCCTCGTTAGCGGGAGGCTACGAGCAGTACTTC. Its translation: CASLAGGYEQYF.

Here the CDR3 DNA reads TGTGCCAGCAGTGGCCCTAGCAATGAGCAGTTCTTC. This translates into CASSGPSNEQFF. The chain joins TRBV27 to TRBJ2-1, with D uncertain. V lost 5 bases and J lost 6, with 8 bases in between. The CDR3 contains 12 residues. Germline V lookup: CDR1 MNHEY, CDR2 SMNVEV (reference sequence).

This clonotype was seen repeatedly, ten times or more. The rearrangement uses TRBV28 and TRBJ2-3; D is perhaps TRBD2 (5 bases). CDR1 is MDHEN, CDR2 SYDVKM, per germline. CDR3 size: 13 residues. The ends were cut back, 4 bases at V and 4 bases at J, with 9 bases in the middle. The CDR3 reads CASSSLAADTQYF. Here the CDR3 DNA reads TGTGCCAGCAGTTCGCTAGCAGCAGATACGCAGTATTTT.

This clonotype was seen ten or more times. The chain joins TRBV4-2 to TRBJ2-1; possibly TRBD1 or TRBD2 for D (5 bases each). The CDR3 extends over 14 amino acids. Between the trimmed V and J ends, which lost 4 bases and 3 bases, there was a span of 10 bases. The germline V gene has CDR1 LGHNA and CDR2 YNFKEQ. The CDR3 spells CASSLGTGYNEQFF. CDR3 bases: TGTGCCAGCAGCCTTGGGACGGGCTACAATGAGCAGTTCTTC.

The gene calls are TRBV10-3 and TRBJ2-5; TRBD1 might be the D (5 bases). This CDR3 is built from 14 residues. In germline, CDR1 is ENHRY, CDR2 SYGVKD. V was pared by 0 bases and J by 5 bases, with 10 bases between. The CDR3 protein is CAISESGRVETQYF. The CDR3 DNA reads TGTGCCATCAGTGAGTCGGGCAGGGTTGAGACCCAGTACTTC.

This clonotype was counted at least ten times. Here the CDR3 reads CASSPNSGRVADTQYF. CDR3 nucleotides: TGCGCCAGCAGCCCGAATAGCGGGAGAGTAGCAGATACGCAGTATTTT. The chain couples TRBV4-3 to TRBJ2-3, with 9 bases lining up with TRBD2. CDR1 is LGHNA, CDR2 YSLEER, per germline. CDR3 size: 16 residues. The J segment lost 4 bases and the V segment lost 4 bases, leaving 9 bases of the junction unmatched.

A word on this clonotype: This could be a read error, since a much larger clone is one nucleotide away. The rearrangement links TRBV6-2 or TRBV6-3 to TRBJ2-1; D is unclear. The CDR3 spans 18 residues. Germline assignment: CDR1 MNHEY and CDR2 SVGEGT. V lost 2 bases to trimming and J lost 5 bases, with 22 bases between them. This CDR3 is CASSYVFIGQRLDNEQFF. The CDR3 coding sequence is TGTGCCAGCAGTTACGTGTTCATCGGTCAGAGGCTCGACAATGAGCAGTTCTTC.

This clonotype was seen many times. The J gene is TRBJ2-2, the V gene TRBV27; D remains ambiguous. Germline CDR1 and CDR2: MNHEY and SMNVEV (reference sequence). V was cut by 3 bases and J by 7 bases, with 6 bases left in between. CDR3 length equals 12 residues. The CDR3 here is CASSLAGGELFF. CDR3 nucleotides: TGTGCCAGCAGTTTGGCCGGCGGGGAGCTGTTTTTT.

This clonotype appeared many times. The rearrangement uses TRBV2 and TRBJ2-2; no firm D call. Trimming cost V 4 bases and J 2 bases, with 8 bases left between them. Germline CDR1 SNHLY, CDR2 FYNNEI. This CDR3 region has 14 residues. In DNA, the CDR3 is TGTGCCAGCAGTGGGATCTCCAACACCGGGGAGCTGTTTTTT. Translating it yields CASSGISNTGELFF.

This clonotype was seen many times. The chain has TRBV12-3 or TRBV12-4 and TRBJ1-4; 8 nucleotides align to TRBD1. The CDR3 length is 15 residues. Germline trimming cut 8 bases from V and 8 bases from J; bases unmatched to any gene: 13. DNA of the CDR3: TGTGCCAGCGCACCCCCCGGACAGGGAATCGAAAAACTGTTTTTT. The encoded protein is CASAPPGQGIEKLFF.

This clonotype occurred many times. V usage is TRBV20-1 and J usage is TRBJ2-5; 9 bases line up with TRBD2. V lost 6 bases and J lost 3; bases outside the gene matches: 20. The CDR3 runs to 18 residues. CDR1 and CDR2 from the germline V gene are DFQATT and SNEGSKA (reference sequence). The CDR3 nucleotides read TGCAGTGCCGAGAGTGGGTTAGCGGGAGAGGTAGGGGAAGAGACCCAGTACTTC. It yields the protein CSAESGLAGEVGEETQYF.

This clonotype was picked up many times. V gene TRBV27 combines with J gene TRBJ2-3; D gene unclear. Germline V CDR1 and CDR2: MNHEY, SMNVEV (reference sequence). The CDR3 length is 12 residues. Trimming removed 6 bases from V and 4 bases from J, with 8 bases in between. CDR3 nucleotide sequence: TGTGCCAGCAGAGGGCTCCCAGATACGCAGTATTTT. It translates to CASRGLPDTQYF.

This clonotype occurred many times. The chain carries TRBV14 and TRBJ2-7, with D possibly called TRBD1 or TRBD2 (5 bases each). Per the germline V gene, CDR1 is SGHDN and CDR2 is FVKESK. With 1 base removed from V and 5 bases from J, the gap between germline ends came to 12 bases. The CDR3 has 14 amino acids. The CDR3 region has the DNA TGTGCCAGCAGCCAAGGGGGACCACTCCACGAGCAGTACTTC. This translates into CASSQGGPLHEQYF.

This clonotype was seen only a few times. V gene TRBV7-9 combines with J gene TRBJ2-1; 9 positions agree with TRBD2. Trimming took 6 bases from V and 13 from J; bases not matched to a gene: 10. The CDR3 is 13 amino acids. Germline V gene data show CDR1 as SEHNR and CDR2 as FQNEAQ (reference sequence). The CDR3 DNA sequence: TGTGCCAGCAGACCTGGCGGGGGGGAGCAACAGTTCTTC. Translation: CASRPGGGEQQFF.

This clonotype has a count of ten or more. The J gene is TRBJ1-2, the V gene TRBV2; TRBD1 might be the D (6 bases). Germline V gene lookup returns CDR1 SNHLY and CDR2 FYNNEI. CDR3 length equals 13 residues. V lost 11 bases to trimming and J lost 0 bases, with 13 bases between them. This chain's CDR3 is CALEGQANYGYTF. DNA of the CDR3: TGTGCCTTAGAGGGACAAGCTAACTATGGCTACACCTTC. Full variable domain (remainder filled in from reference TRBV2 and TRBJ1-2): EPEVTQTPSHQVTQMGQEVILRCVPISNHLYFYWYRQILGQKVEFLVSFYNNEISEKSEIFDDQFSVERPDGSNFTLKIRSTKLEDSAMYFCALEGQANYGYTFGSGTRLTVV.

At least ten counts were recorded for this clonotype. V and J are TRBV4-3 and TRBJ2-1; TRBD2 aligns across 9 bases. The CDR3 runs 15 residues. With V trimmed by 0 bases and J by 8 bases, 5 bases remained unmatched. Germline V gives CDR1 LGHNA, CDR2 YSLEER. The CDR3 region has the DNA TGCGCCAGCAGCCAAGATGCGGGAGGGCGGTATGAGCAGTTCTTC. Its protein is CASSQDAGGRYEQFF.

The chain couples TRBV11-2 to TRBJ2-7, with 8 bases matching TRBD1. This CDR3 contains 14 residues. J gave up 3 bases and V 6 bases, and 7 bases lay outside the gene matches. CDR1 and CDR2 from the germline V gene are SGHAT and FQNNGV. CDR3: CASSYTGTGYEQYF. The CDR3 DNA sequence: TGTGCCAGCAGTTATACCGGGACAGGCTACGAGCAGTACTTC.

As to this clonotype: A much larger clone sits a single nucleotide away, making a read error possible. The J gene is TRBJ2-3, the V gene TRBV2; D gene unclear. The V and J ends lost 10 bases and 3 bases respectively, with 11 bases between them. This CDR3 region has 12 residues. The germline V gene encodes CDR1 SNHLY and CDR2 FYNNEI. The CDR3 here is CATMWGTDTQYF. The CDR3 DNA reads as TGTGCCACCATGTGGGGTACAGATACGCAGTATTTT. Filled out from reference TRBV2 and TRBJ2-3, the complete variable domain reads EPEVTQTPSHQVTQMGQEVILRCVPISNHLYFYWYRQILGQKVEFLVSFYNNEISEKSEIFDDQFSVERPDGSNFTLKIRSTKLEDSAMYFCATMWGTDTQYFGPGTRLTVL.

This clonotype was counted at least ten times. CDR3 nucleotide sequence: TGTGCCAGCAGCCCGACGATCTATCACGACAGGGGGTCCTACGAGCAGTACTTC. It is translated as CASSPTIYHDRGSYEQYF. V usage is TRBV4-2 and J usage is TRBJ2-7; TRBD1 matches at 9 bases. Germline assignment: CDR1 LGHNA and CDR2 YNFKEQ. This CDR3 spans 18 amino acids. V was clipped by 4 bases and J by 1 base; unmatched bases: 14.

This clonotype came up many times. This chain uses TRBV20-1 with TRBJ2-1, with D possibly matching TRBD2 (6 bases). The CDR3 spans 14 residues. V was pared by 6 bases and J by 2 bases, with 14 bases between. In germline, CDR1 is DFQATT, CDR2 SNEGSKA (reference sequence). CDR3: CSARGIRTYNEQFF. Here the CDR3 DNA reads TGCAGTGCCCGCGGGATAAGAACCTACAATGAGCAGTTCTTC.

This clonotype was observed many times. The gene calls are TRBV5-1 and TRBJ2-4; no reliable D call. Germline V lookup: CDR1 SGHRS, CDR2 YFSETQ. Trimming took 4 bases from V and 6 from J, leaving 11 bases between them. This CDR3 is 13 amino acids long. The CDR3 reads CASSPGSGNIQYF. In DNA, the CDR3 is TGCGCCAGCAGCCCGGGTTCTGGAAACATTCAGTACTTC. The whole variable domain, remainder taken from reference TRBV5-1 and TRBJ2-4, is KAGVTQTPRYLIKTRGQQVTLSCSPISGHRSVSWYQQTPGQGLQFLFEYFSETQRNKGNFPGRFSGRQFSNSRSEMNVSTLELGDSALYLCASSPGSGNIQYFGAGTRLSVL.

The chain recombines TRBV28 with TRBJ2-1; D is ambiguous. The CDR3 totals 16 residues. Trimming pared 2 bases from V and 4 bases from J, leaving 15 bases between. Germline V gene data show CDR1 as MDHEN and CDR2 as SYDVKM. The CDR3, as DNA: TGTGCCAGCAGTTTACCCCCCGAGTGGGGTTACAATGAGCAGTTCTTC. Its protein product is CASSLPPEWGYNEQFF.

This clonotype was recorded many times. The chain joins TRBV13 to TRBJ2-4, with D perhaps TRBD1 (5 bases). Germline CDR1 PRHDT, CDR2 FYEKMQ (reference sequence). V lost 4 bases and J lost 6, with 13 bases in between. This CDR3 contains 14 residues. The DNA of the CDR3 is TGTGCCAGCAGCTACCAGACAGCTACAAACATTCAGTACTTC. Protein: CASSYQTATNIQYF. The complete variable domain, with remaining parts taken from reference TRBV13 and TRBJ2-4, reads AAGVIQSPRHLIKEKRETATLKCYPIPRHDTVYWYQQGPGQDPQFLISFYEKMQSDKGSIPDRFSAQQFSDYHSELNMSSLELGDSALYFCASSYQTATNIQYFGAGTRLSVL.

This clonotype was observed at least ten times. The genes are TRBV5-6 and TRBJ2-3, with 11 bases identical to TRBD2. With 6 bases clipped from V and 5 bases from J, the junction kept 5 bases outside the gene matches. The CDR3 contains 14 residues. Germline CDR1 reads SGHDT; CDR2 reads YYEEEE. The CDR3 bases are TGTGCCAGCACCCTCCTAGCGGGAGGAGATACGCAGTATTTT. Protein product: CASTLLAGGDTQYF.

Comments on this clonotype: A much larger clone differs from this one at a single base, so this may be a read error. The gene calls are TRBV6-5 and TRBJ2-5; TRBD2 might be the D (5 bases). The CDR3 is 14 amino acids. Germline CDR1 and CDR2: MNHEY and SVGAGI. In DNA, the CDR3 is TGTGCCAGCAGTAACTCGGGGTTGAAAGAGACCCAGTACTTC. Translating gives CASSNSGLKETQYF.

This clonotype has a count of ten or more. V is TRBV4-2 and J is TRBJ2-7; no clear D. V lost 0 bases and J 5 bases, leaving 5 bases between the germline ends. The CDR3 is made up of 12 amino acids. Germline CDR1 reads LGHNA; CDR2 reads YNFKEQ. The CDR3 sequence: CASSQDPHEQYF. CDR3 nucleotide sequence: TGTGCCAGCAGCCAAGATCCCCACGAGCAGTACTTC.

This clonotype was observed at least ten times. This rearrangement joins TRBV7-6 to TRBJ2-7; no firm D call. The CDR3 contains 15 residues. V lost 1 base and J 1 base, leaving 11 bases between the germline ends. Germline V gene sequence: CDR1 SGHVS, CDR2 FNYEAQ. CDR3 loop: CASSLDRDVSYEQYF. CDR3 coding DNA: TGTGCCAGCAGCTTAGATCGAGACGTATCCTACGAGCAGTACTTC.